This T cell receptor (beta chain) was retrieved from a study of OX40 agonist ivuxolimab in advanced cancers. For the study in its entirety: Ivuxolimab was an agonistic, fully human IgG2 monoclonal antibody directed against OX40 (CD134), a costimulatory receptor. Intravenous ivuxolimab was administered to patients every 2 weeks at six dose levels: 0.01, 0.1, 0.3, 1.5, 3 and 10 mg/kg. Among the 50 to 55 dose-escalation patients, around 19 had hepatocellular carcinoma, around 15 melanoma, 9 renal cell carcinoma and 9 head and neck cancer. In the dose-escalation cohort, around four fifths of patients were male, and the mean age was around 60 years with a range of about 20 to 80. Patients were allowed to have had prior anti-PD-1, anti-PD-L1 or anti-CTLA-4 therapy, and around 41% of the dose-escalation patients had previously received checkpoint inhibitors. Partial responses were achieved by three dose-escalation patients, of whom one had hepatocellular carcinoma and two had cutaneous melanoma. The purpose of peripheral TCRbeta sequencing was to test whether ivuxolimab changed TCR sequence diversity and led to clonal T-cell expansion. The paper describes the monotherapy dose-escalation part (N of about 50 patients) of the phase I trial of ivuxolimab.

The paper's findings and limits, for the study overall: At doses of 0.1 to 3.0 mg/kg, clonal expansion of both CD4+ and CD8+ T cells in blood was seen between baseline and week 6. In the 0.1-3.0 mg/kg groups, partial responders had among the lowest normalized peripheral clonal expansion, particularly in CD8+ T cells. After ivuxolimab, expanded clones were on average more numerous among CD8+ T cells than among CD4+ T cells. Low levels of normalized T-cell clonal expansion were also seen in some patients who did not respond. Which antigens the clonally expanded peripheral T cells were specific for was not determined.

The trial excluded patients who had a history of autoimmune disease or were on systemic immunosuppression. Peripheral blood for TCR sequencing was collected from all dose cohorts at baseline, on cycle 4 day 1, and on cycle 7 day 1. The samples were drawn from a first-in-human, open-label, multicenter phase I dose-escalation trial of ivuxolimab. Adults with locally advanced or metastatic melanoma, renal cell carcinoma, hepatocellular carcinoma or head and neck squamous cell carcinoma were enrolled in the trial. CD4+ and CD8+ T cells were sorted separately from peripheral blood before TCR sequencing. Genomic DNA was extracted from sorted cells for sequencing of the TCRbeta CDR3 region. The immunoSEQ Assay was used to sequence the TCRbeta CDR3 regions. TCRdb holds this immuneACCESS table with in-frame rearrangements only. Some clones are missing; in checked studies, unresolved V genes explain under half, and the rest has no known cause. The table for this sample lists about 22,000 clones; around 84% of them were counted only once. The ten largest clones take up 30% to 40% of the sample.

With regard to this clone: Its antigen is currently not known. No base qualities exist here, and no much larger clone lies one base off it.

Relative to germline, V is 0 bases shorter and J is 3 bases shorter, with 12 bases between their ends. CDR1 SGHAT and CDR2 FQNNGV are derived from the germline V gene. Counted from cysteine to phenylalanine, this CDR3 has 15 amino acids. CDR3 DNA is the only sequence kept; it has 45 bases, read in frame from the first base. The TCR was taken from an adult with an advanced solid tumor such as melanoma, head and neck, liver or kidney cancer. Material: CD4+ or CD8+ T cells sorted from blood, obtained in a trial of the OX40 agonist ivuxolimab. The chain joins TRBV11-2 to TRBJ2-7, and the D gene may be TRBD2, 6 bases matching. The nucleotide sequence is given as TGTGCCAGCAGCTTAGATTGGGGAGGCAACTACGAGCAGTACTTC. Translated, it gives CASSLDWGGNYEQYF.